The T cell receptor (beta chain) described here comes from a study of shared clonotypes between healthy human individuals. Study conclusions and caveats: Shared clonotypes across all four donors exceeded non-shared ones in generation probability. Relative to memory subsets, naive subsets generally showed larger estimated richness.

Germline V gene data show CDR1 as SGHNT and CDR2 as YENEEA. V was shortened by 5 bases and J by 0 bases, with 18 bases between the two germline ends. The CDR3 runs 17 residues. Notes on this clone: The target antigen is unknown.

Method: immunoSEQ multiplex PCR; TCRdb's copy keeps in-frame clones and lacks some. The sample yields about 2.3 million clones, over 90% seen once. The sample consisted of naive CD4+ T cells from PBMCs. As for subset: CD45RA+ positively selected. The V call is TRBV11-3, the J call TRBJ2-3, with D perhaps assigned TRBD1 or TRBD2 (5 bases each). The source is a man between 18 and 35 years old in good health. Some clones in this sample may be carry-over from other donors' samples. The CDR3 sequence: CASSRRLGTTSTDTQYF. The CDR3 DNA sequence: TGTGCCAGCAGCCGGAGGTTAGGGACCACTAGCACAGATACGCAGTATTTT. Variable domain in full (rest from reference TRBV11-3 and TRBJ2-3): EAGVVQSPRYKIIEKKQPVAFWCNPISGHNTLYWYLQNLGQGPELLIRYENEEAVDDSQLPKDRFSAERLKGVDSTLKIQPAELGDSAVYLCASSRRLGTTSTDTQYFGPGTRLTVL.